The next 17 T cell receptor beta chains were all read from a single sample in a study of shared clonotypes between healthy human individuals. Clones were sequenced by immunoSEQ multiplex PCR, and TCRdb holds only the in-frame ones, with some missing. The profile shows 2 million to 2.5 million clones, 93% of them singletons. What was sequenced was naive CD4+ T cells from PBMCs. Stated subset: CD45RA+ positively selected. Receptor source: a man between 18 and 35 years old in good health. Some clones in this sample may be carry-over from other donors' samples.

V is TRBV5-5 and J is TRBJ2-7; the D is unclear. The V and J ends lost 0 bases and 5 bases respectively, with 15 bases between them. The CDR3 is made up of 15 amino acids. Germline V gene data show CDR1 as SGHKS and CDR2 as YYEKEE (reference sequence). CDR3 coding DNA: TGTGCCAGCAGCTTGGTGCTGGGTACCGAGCACGAGCAGTACTTC. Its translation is CASSLVLGTEHEQYF.

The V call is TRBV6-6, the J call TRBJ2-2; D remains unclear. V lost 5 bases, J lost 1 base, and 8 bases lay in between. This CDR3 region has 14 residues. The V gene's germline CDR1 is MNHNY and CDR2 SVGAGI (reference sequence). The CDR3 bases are TGTGCCAGCAGTCAATTGAAGAACACCGGGGAGCTGTTTTTT. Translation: CASSQLKNTGELFF.

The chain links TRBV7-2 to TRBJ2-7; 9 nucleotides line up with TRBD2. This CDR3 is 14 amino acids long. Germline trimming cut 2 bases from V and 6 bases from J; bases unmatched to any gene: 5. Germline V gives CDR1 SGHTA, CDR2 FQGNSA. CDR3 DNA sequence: TGTGCCAGCAGCTTATACATGCGGGAGGGCGAGCAGTACTTC. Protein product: CASSLYMREGEQYF. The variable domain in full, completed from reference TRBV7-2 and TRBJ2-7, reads GAGVSQSPSNKVTEKGKDVELRCDPISGHTALYWYRQSLGQGLEFLIYFQGNSAPDKSGLPSDRFSAERTGGSVSTLTIQRTQQEDSAVYLCASSLYMREGEQYFGPGTRLTVT.

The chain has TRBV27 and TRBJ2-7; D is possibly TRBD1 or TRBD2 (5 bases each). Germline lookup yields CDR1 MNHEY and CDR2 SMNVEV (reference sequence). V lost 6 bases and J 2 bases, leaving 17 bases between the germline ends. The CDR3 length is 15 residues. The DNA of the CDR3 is TGTGCCAGCAGCCGTTCGGGGCGGTCTGCCTACGAGCAGTACTTC. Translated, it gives CASSRSGRSAYEQYF.

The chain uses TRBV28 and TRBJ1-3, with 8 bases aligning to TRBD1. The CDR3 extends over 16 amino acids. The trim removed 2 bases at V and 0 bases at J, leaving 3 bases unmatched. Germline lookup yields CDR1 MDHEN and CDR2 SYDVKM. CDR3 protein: CASSLNTGGSGNTIYF. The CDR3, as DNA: TGTGCCAGCAGTTTAAACACAGGGGGCTCTGGAAACACCATATATTTT. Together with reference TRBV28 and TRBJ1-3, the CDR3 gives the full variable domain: DVKVTQSSRYLVKRTGEKVFLECVQDMDHENMFWYRQDPGLGLRLIYFSYDVKMKEKGDIPEGYSVSREKKERFSLILESASTNQTSMYLCASSLNTGGSGNTIYFGEGSWLTVV.

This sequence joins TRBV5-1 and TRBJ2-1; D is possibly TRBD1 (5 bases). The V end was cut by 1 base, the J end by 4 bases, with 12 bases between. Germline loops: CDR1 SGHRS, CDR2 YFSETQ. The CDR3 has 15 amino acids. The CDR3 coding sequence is TGCGCCAGCAGCTTGACAGGCCTTGTATACAATGAGCAGTTCTTC. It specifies CASSLTGLVYNEQFF.

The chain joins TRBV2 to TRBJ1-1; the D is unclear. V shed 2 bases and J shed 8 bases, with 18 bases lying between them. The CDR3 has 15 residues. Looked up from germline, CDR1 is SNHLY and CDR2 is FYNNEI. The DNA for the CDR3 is TGTGCCAGCAGTGAACAATCGGCCGGACCGGCCGAAGCTTTCTTT. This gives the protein CASSEQSAGPAEAFF.

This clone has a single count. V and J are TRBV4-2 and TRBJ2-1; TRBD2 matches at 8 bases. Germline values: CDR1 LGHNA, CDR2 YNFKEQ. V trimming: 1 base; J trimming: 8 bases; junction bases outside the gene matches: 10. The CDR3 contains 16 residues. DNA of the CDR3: TGTGCCAGCAGCCAAGTCTTACGGGAGGGCCGTTATGAGCAGTTCTTC. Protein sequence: CASSQVLREGRYEQFF.

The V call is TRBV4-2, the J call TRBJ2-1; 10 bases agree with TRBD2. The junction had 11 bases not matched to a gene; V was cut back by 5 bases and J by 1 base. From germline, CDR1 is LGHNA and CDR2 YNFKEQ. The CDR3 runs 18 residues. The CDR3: CASSYGPSGSLSYNEQFF. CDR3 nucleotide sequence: TGTGCCAGCAGCTACGGACCTAGCGGGAGTCTTTCCTACAATGAGCAGTTCTTC.

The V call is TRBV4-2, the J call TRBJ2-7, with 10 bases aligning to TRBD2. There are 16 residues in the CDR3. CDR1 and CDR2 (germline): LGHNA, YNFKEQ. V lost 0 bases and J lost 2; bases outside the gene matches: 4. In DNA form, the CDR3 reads TGTGCCAGCAGCCAAGACCTAAGCGGGAGGGCCTACGAGCAGTACTTC. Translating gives CASSQDLSGRAYEQYF.

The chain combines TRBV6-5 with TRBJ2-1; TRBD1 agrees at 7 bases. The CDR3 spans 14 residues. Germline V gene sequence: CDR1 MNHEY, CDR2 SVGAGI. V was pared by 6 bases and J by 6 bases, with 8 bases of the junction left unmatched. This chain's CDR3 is CASRSDRVGNEQFF. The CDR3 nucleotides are TGTGCCAGCAGGTCCGACAGGGTGGGCAATGAGCAGTTCTTC.

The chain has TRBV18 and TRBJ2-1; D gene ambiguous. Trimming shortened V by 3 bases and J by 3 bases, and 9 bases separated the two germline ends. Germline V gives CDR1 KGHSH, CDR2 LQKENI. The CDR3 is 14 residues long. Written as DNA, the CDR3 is TGTGCCAGCTCACCGTATGCAGGCTACAATGAGCAGTTCTTC. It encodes CASSPYAGYNEQFF.

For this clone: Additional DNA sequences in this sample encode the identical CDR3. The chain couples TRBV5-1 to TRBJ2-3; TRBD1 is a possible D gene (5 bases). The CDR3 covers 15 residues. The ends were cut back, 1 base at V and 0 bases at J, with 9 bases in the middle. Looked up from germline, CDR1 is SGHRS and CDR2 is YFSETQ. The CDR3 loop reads CASSLQGTSTDTQYF. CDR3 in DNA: TGCGCCAGCAGCTTGCAGGGTACTAGCACAGATACGCAGTATTTT.

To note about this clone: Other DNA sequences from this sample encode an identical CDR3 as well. CDR3 region: CASSSPGRVYEQYF. DNA for the CDR3: TGTGCCAGCAGTTCCCCGGGACGAGTCTACGAGCAGTACTTC. The chain employs TRBV28 and TRBJ2-7; D is tentatively TRBD1 or TRBD2 (5 bases each). CDR3 length equals 14 residues. The V end lost 4 bases, the J end lost 3 bases, and 13 bases lay between the germline ends. The germline gives CDR1 MDHEN, CDR2 SYDVKM.

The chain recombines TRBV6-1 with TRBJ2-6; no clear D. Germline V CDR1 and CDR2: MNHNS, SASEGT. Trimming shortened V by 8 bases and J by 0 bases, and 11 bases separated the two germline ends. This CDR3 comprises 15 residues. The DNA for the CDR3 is TGTGCCAGCGGGGTCGGGTTCTCTGGGGCCAACGTCCTGACTTTC. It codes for CASGVGFSGANVLTF.

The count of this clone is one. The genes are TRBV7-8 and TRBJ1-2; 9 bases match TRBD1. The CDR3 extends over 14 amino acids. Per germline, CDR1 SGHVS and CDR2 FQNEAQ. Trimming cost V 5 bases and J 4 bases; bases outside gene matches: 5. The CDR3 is CASSVTGGPYGYTF. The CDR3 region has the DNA TGTGCCAGCAGCGTGACAGGGGGGCCCTATGGCTACACCTTC.

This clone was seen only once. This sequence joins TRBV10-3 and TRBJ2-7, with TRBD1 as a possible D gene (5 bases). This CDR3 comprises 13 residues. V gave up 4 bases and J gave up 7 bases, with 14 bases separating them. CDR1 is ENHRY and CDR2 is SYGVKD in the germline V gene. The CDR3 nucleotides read TGTGCCATCAGTGGGGGCCTGGGGTGGGAGCAGTACTTC. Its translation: CAISGGLGWEQYF.